One sample yielded the 11 T cell receptor beta chains listed below, sequenced in a study of tumor-infiltrating lymphocytes in primary liver carcinoma. A primer matching the constant region was used to make TCR beta cDNA from approximately 520 ng of total RNA. Sequencing libraries for TCR beta derived from three nested multiplex PCR rounds that used slightly modified ARM-PCR. Use of TRBV1-TRBV30 forward primers with a C-beta reverse primer characterized the first two PCR rounds, which lasted about 10 cycles each. TCRdb redid the calling of the multiplex PCR reads with MiXCR, one entry per CDR3 protein. This table holds a few hundred thousand distinct CDR3 sequences, approximately 54% found once. The blood RNA (from unsorted whole blood) was obtained, and germline DNA was also extracted. Sequencing was performed on peripheral blood. The source is a woman in her 30s with primary liver carcinoma and hepatitis B virus infection.

This clonotype was picked up a small number of times. This chain uses TRBV28 with TRBJ2-1; D may correspond to TRBD1 or TRBD2 (5 bases each). Between the trimmed V and J ends, which lost 8 bases and 0 bases, there was a span of 20 bases. CDR3 length equals 17 residues. CDR1 MDHEN and CDR2 SYDVKM come from the germline V gene. CDR3 protein: CASGTEWVASSYNEQFF. The CDR3 nucleotides are TGTGCCAGCGGGACCGAATGGGTTGCCAGCTCCTACAATGAGCAGTTCTTC.

On this clonotype: A read error may account for a junction end that differs from germline. The gene calls are TRBV13 and TRBJ2-7; 8 bases map to TRBD1. The CDR3 loop spans 14 amino acids. Germline V gene lookup returns CDR1 PRHDT and CDR2 FYEKMQ (reference sequence). The CDR3 loop reads CASGLEDRAYEQYF. CDR3 nucleotide sequence: TGTGCCAGCGGCTTAGAGGACAGGGCCTACGAGCAGTACTTC.

This clonotype was seen once. Given the absence of the conserved phenylalanine or tryptophan at the CDR3 end, a read error is likely. The rearrangement links TRBV12-3 or TRBV12-4 to TRBJ2-2; TRBD1 might be the D (6 bases). Trimming shortened V by 5 bases and J by 4 bases, and 14 bases separated the two germline ends. The CDR3 consists of 15 residues. CDR3 sequence: CASSPRGGVTGELFL. CDR3 nucleotide sequence: TGTGCCAGCAGTCCCAGAGGGGGTGTCACCGGGGAGCTGTTTCTT.

The chain uses TRBV4-1 and TRBJ2-7, with D unresolved. Per germline, CDR1 MGHRA and CDR2 YSYEKL. Trimming pared 0 bases from V and 0 bases from J, leaving 9 bases between. The length of the CDR3 is 15 residues. Here the CDR3 reads CASSQDFGFSYEQYF. For the CDR3, the DNA is TGCGCCAGCAGCCAAGATTTTGGCTTCTCCTACGAGCAGTACTTC.

This clonotype was recorded at least ten times. The rearrangement uses TRBV5-4 and TRBJ2-1; D uncertain. Germline V lookup: CDR1 SGHNT, CDR2 YYREEE (reference sequence). The CDR3 consists of 11 residues. V was cut by 4 bases and J by 10 bases, with 9 bases left in between. The CDR3 loop is CASSDHMEQFF. In DNA form, the CDR3 reads TGTGCCAGCAGCGACCATATGGAGCAGTTCTTC.

This chain connects TRBV24-1 to TRBJ2-2; D is unclear. Deletions cut 5 bases from V and 2 bases from J, with 20 bases between. Germline CDR1 reads KGHDR; CDR2 reads SFDVKD. This CDR3 spans 18 amino acids. CDR3 nucleotides: TGTGCCACCAGTGGGGTCGAGTTAGGAGTAGCAAACACCGGGGAGCTGTTTTTT. Its protein product is CATSGVELGVANTGELFF.

Points on this clonotype: A read error may be the cause here, since a much bigger clone is one base away. This sequence joins TRBV6-5 and TRBJ2-3; D gene unclear. CDR3 length: 13 residues. Germline CDR1 MNHEY, CDR2 SVGAGI. CDR3 sequence reads: CACSYSGTDTQYF. In nucleotides, the CDR3 is TGTGCCTGCAGTTACTCAGGCACAGATACGCAGTATTTT.

The chain uses TRBV5-1 and TRBJ2-1; possibly TRBD1 for D (6 bases). Trimming pared 4 bases from V and 5 bases from J, leaving 13 bases between. Germline V gene sequence: CDR1 SGHRS, CDR2 YFSETQ. This CDR3 is built from 14 residues. The CDR3, as DNA: TGCGCCAGCAGCCTATACAGGGACGACAATGAGCAGTTCTTC. Residues: CASSLYRDDNEQFF.

V usage is TRBV6-2 or TRBV6-3 and J usage is TRBJ2-5; tentatively, D is TRBD1 (6 bases). This CDR3 is 16 amino acids long. Deletions cut 7 bases from V and 3 bases from J, with 21 bases between. From germline, CDR1 is MNHEY and CDR2 SVGEGT. The CDR3 loop is CASNTIGTPREETQYF. CDR3 sequence (DNA): TGTGCCAGCAACACCATCGGGACACCTAGGGAAGAGACCCAGTACTTC.

This clonotype showed up many times. The rearrangement joins TRBV11-1 to TRBJ2-2; the match to TRBD1 covers 10 bases. CDR1 and CDR2 from the germline V gene are SGHAT and FQDESV (reference sequence). The CDR3 loop spans 16 amino acids. V was clipped by 2 bases and J by 5 bases; unmatched bases: 5. Here the CDR3 reads CASSLWGQGMTGELFF. The CDR3 DNA follows: TGTGCCAGCAGCTTATGGGGACAGGGGATGACCGGGGAGCTGTTTTTT.

There are a few counts of this clonotype. The V call is TRBV29-1, the J call TRBJ2-7; 9 bases line up with TRBD2. In germline, CDR1 is SQVTM, CDR2 ANQGSEA. The J segment lost 0 bases and the V segment lost 6 bases, leaving 3 bases of the junction unmatched. The CDR3 spans 13 residues. In nucleotides, the CDR3 is TGCAGCGTACGACTAGCGGACTCCTACGAGCAGTACTTC. Residues: CSVRLADSYEQYF.